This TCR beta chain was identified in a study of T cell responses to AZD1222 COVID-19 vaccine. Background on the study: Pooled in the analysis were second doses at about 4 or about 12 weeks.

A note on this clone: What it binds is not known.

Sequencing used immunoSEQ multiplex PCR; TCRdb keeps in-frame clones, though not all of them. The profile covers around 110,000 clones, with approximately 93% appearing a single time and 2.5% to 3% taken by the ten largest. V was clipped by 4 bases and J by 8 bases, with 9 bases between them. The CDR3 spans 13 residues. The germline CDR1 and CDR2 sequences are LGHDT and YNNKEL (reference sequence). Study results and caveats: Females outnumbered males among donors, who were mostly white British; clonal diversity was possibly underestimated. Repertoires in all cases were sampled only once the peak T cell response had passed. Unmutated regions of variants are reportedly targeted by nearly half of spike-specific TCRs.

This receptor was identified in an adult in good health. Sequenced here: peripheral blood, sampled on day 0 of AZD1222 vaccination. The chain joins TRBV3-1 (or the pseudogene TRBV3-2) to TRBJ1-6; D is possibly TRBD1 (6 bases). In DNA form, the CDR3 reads TGTGCCAGCAGCCCGCCAGGGGATTCACCCCTCCACTTT. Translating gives CASSPPGDSPLHF.